A single T cell receptor beta chain is shown here with its context. This specimen comes from a study of cytomegalovirus exposure and HLA in healthy donors. The PCR had 60 Vbeta and 13 Jbeta primers. Clones were sequenced by immunoSEQ multiplex PCR, and TCRdb holds only the in-frame ones, with some missing. The table has fewer than 150,000 clones, about 83% seen once; the top ten hold less than 3%. Germline V gene lookup returns CDR1 SEHNR and CDR2 FQNEAQ (reference sequence). V shed 7 bases and J shed 5 bases, with 13 bases lying between them. The CDR3 is 13 residues long. This TCR derives from a woman aged 40 to 50 in good health and CMV-seropositive. The chain links TRBV7-9 to TRBJ2-3, with D hard to call. Material for sequencing was PBMCs. The chain's CDR3 is CASNPNSGDTQYF. As DNA, the CDR3 is TGTGCCAGCAATCCGAACTCCGGAGATACGCAGTATTTT.